The 26 T cell receptor beta chains listed next were all sequenced from one sample in a study of T-cell reconstitution after alpha-beta-depleted transplantation in children. Using unique molecular identifiers, the investigators prepared the TCRbeta library. TCRdb re-analysed the PCR reads in MiXCR, keeping a single row per CDR3 protein. The repertoire holds about 980,000 distinct CDR3 sequences, with roughly 31% as singletons. Sequenced material: PBMCs, mostly from graft donor cells, taken 360 days after TCRalphabeta/CD19-depleted stem cell transplant. Every receptor here comes from a boy younger than two who had a stem cell transplant for SCID, so the T cells may come from the graft donor.

This sequence joins TRBV7-2 and TRBJ2-1; tentatively, D is TRBD2 (5 bases). This CDR3 is 16 amino acids long. Germline lookup yields CDR1 SGHTA and CDR2 FQGNSA. V was pared by 1 base and J by 0 bases, with 10 bases between. The CDR3 DNA reads as TGTGCCAGCAGCTTAGATCCGGGGAGCTCCTACAATGAGCAGTTCTTC. Protein: CASSLDPGSSYNEQFF.

The chain uses TRBV29-1 and TRBJ1-1; D is perhaps TRBD1 (6 bases). The CDR3 spans 14 residues. With 5 bases removed from V and 10 bases from J, the gap between germline ends came to 23 bases. From germline, CDR1 is SQVTM and CDR2 ANQGSEA. As DNA, the CDR3 is TGCAGCGTTCAGGCCGGGGGCGCGGGCGAGGGAGCTTTCTTT. Amino acid sequence: CSVQAGGAGEGAFF.

The chain uses TRBV15 and TRBJ2-1; TRBD1 aligns across 11 bases. Per the germline V gene, CDR1 is LNHNV and CDR2 is YYDKDF (reference sequence). Losses at the gene ends were 5 bases for V and 6 bases for J; bases not matched to a gene: 6. The CDR3 sequence is 15 residues long. The CDR3 is CATSRSGTGGNEQFF. The CDR3 nucleotides read TGTGCCACCAGCCGATCCGGGACAGGGGGCAATGAGCAGTTCTTC.

This clonotype appeared a few times. This chain uses TRBV7-2 with TRBJ2-1; 7 bases are shared with TRBD1. The CDR3 extends over 16 amino acids. V lost 5 bases to trimming and J lost 6 bases; unmatched junction nucleotides: 13. Germline V lookup: CDR1 SGHTA, CDR2 FQGNSA. The CDR3 region has the DNA TGTGCCAGCAGCCCACAGACAGGGATGGAAGGCAATGAGCAGTTCTTC. It is translated as CASSPQTGMEGNEQFF.

The sample holds many counts of this clonotype. Here the CDR3 DNA reads TGCAGTGCTAGGGCTAGCGGGCACGACAATGAGCAGTTCTTC. Encoded protein: CSARASGHDNEQFF. This sequence joins TRBV20-1 and TRBJ2-1, with 8 bases lining up with TRBD2. CDR3 length: 14 amino acids. CDR1 DFQATT and CDR2 SNEGSKA come from the germline V gene (reference sequence). V trimming: 3 bases; J trimming: 5 bases; junction bases outside the gene matches: 6.

This clonotype was found a few times. The chain recombines TRBV12-3 or TRBV12-4 with TRBJ1-1; 8 bases fit TRBD1. V lost 5 bases, J lost 1 base, and 6 bases stayed unmatched. The CDR3 consists of 15 residues. For the CDR3, the DNA is TGTGCCAGCAGTCGGGCAGGGGGCGCGAACACTGAAGCTTTCTTT. It yields the protein CASSRAGGANTEAFF.

Written as DNA, the CDR3 is TGTGCCAGCAGTGAAGGCCCCGAGGATACGCAGTATTTT. This encodes CASSEGPEDTQYF. The chain is built from TRBV2 and TRBJ2-3; no reliable D call. Trimming left V 1 base short and J 6 bases short, with 8 bases between. The length of the CDR3 is 13 residues. Germline CDR1 reads SNHLY; CDR2 reads FYNNEI.

This chain uses TRBV29-1 with TRBJ2-1; D is perhaps TRBD2 (6 bases). The V gene lost 7 bases and the J gene lost 6 bases, with 13 bases spanning the gap. Germline-derived CDR1 and CDR2 are SQVTM and ANQGSEA. The CDR3 has 12 residues. Here the CDR3 DNA reads TGCAGCGCCCTCAGGCGGGGCAATGAGCAGTTCTTC. Translated: CSALRRGNEQFF.

This chain connects TRBV7-9 to TRBJ2-7; no clear D. The CDR3 is made up of 15 amino acids. The germline CDR1 and CDR2 sequences are SEHNR and FQNEAQ (reference sequence). Trimming took off 2 bases at V and 2 bases at J, with 13 bases between the two ends. DNA of the CDR3: TGTGCCAGCAGCTTAAGGCTTCCGGGTACCTACGAGCAGTACTTC. Its protein product is CASSLRLPGTYEQYF.

In this sample, this clonotype turned up a few times. The chain carries TRBV20-1 and TRBJ1-5, with D tentatively TRBD1 (6 bases). Trimming pared 5 bases from V and 4 bases from J, leaving 18 bases between. The CDR3 spans 15 residues. Germline V gives CDR1 DFQATT, CDR2 SNEGSKA (reference sequence). In DNA form, the CDR3 reads TGCAGTGCTCCTCCCGGCAGGGGCCAAAATCAGCCCCAGCATTTT. Protein sequence: CSAPPGRGQNQPQHF.

The chain combines TRBV6-2 or TRBV6-3 with TRBJ2-2; no firm D call. This CDR3 comprises 14 residues. Trimming left V 4 bases short and J 7 bases short, with 13 bases between. The germline gives CDR1 MNHEY, CDR2 SVGEGT. CDR3 sequence reads: CASSFQSDFGELFF. The CDR3 DNA follows: TGTGCCAGCAGTTTCCAATCCGACTTCGGGGAGCTGTTTTTT.

This clonotype has more than one count but fewer than ten. The chain carries TRBV4-3 and TRBJ2-5; perhaps TRBD2 as D (6 bases). CDR3 size: 15 residues. Germline CDR1 reads LGHNA; CDR2 reads YSLEER. With 0 bases removed from V and 5 bases from J, the gap between germline ends came to 13 bases. CDR3 protein: CASSQEDSRGETQYF. CDR3 bases: TGCGCCAGCAGCCAAGAGGATTCCCGGGGGGAGACCCAGTACTTC.

This clonotype occurred a few times. The chain is built from TRBV7-9 and TRBJ2-7; D is ambiguous. The CDR3 has 15 amino acids. Germline lookup yields CDR1 SEHNR and CDR2 FQNEAQ (reference sequence). Between the trimmed V and J ends, which lost 6 bases and 0 bases, there was a span of 15 bases. CDR3 bases: TGTGCCAGCAGTCCCGGCGCCAGGAGCTCCTACGAGCAGTACTTC. It translates to CASSPGARSSYEQYF.

This clonotype was seen a few times. DNA of the CDR3: TGCGCCAGCAGCCAAGAGGCAGGGCGGTCCTACGAGCAGTACTTC. Residues: CASSQEAGRSYEQYF. This sequence joins TRBV4-3 and TRBJ2-7, with TRBD1 as a possible D gene (5 bases). This CDR3 region has 15 residues. Trimming took off 0 bases at V and 1 base at J, with 10 bases between the two ends. CDR1 and CDR2 from the germline V gene are LGHNA and YSLEER.

This clonotype was observed a few times. This sequence joins TRBV6-1 and TRBJ2-5; D might be TRBD1 (6 bases). V lost 6 bases and J lost 4, with 12 bases in between. There are 13 residues in the CDR3. CDR1 MNHNS and CDR2 SASEGT come from the germline V gene. The CDR3 DNA reads TGTGCCAGCAGCATTCTAGGGGGAGAGACCCAGTACTTC. It yields the protein CASSILGGETQYF.

The V and J genes are TRBV7-3 and TRBJ2-3; 7 bases map to TRBD1. This CDR3 comprises 15 residues. J gave up 6 bases and V 5 bases, and 11 bases lay outside the gene matches. Germline V gene sequence: CDR1 SGHTA, CDR2 FQGTGA. CDR3 DNA: TGTGCCAGCAGCGACAGGGACAGTTTCCCCGATACGCAGTATTTT. Its translation: CASSDRDSFPDTQYF.

This clonotype was recorded once. V is TRBV4-3 and J is TRBJ2-5; D is undetermined. V lost 0 bases and J lost 4, with 15 bases in between. CDR1 and CDR2 from the germline V gene are LGHNA and YSLEER. The CDR3 has 16 residues. CDR3 nucleotides: TGCGCCAGCAGCCAAGATAGGTCATCCCCTCGAGAGACCCAGTACTTC. Translation gives CASSQDRSSPRETQYF.

The chain is built from TRBV28 and TRBJ2-5; D may match TRBD1 or TRBD2 (5 bases each). Germline CDR1 MDHEN, CDR2 SYDVKM. This CDR3 region has 14 residues. V gave up 3 bases and J gave up 5 bases, with 13 bases separating them. DNA for the CDR3: TGTGCCAGCAGTTTCCCCCGGGACGGGGAGACCCAGTACTTC. The encoded protein is CASSFPRDGETQYF. The full variable domain, with the rest looked up from reference TRBV28 and TRBJ2-5, is DVKVTQSSRYLVKRTGEKVFLECVQDMDHENMFWYRQDPGLGLRLIYFSYDVKMKEKGDIPEGYSVSREKKERFSLILESASTNQTSMYLCASSFPRDGETQYFGPGTRLLVL.

The chain is built from TRBV5-1 and TRBJ2-5; 7 bases line up with TRBD2. The CDR3 covers 14 residues. With V trimmed by 3 bases and J by 3 bases, 5 bases remained unmatched. The germline V gene has CDR1 SGHRS and CDR2 YFSETQ. CDR3 bases: TGCGCCAGCAGCTCTGGCGGACTAGAAGAGACCCAGTACTTC. This gives the protein CASSSGGLEETQYF.

This clonotype was seen more than once but under ten times. This rearrangement joins TRBV7-9 to TRBJ1-5; a weak D match, TRBD1 (5 bases). V was trimmed by 2 bases and J by 5 bases, leaving 16 bases between them. Germline values: CDR1 SEHNR, CDR2 FQNEAQ (reference sequence). The CDR3 sequence is 16 residues long. In DNA form, the CDR3 reads TGTGCCAGCAGCTTAAGCTCAGGGTCGGGCGATCAGCCCCAGCATTTT. Translating it yields CASSLSSGSGDQPQHF.

This clonotype turned up a few times. The chain joins TRBV29-1 to TRBJ2-7; TRBD1 aligns across 11 bases. Trimming cost V 8 bases and J 7 bases; bases outside gene matches: 7. The CDR3 contains 12 residues. Germline CDR1 and CDR2: SQVTM and ANQGSEA. The CDR3 spells CSTRTGGNEQYF. The CDR3 DNA reads TGCAGCACCCGGACAGGGGGCAATGAGCAGTACTTC.

This clonotype was seen more than once but under ten times. The CDR3 DNA is TGCAGTGCGTCGTCCGTGACAGGGATCACAGATACGCAGTATTTT. Amino acids: CSASSVTGITDTQYF. The V and J genes are TRBV20-1 and TRBJ2-3, with TRBD1 identical over 7 bases. CDR3 length: 15 residues. V trimming: 6 bases; J trimming: 2 bases; junction bases outside the gene matches: 11. Germline assignment: CDR1 DFQATT and CDR2 SNEGSKA (reference sequence).

This chain joins TRBV7-3 and TRBJ2-7, with 7 nucleotides matching TRBD2. The CDR3 is 14 amino acids. The germline CDR1 and CDR2 sequences are SGHTA and FQGTGA. Trimming took 4 bases from V and 6 from J; bases not matched to a gene: 9. CDR3 DNA: TGTGCCAGCAGCTCCCGGGGCTGGGGGGGCGAGCAGTACTTC. Translating gives CASSSRGWGGEQYF.

This clonotype was seen more than once but under ten times. The CDR3 is CSATPSTGTYNDEQFF. The CDR3 nucleotides read TGCAGTGCTACCCCCTCGACAGGGACATACAATGATGAGCAGTTCTTC. V and J are TRBV20-1 and TRBJ2-1; 7 positions agree with TRBD1. The germline V gene encodes CDR1 DFQATT and CDR2 SNEGSKA (reference sequence). V dropped 4 bases and J dropped 8; count of bases not matched to a gene: 17. The CDR3 contains 16 residues.

V and J are TRBV20-1 and TRBJ2-1; 13 bases match TRBD2. The CDR3 is made up of 18 amino acids. Germline V lookup: CDR1 DFQATT, CDR2 SNEGSKA (reference sequence). Trimming took 3 bases from V and 10 from J; bases not matched to a gene: 18. CDR3 in amino acids: CSARRGIRPGLAGREQFF. CDR3 DNA: TGCAGTGCTAGGAGGGGTATTCGTCCGGGACTAGCGGGGAGGGAGCAGTTCTTC.

This clonotype has more than one count but fewer than ten. V usage is TRBV6-5 and J usage is TRBJ2-2, with 10 bases that match TRBD2. CDR1 is MNHEY and CDR2 is SVGAGI in the germline V gene. V dropped 3 bases and J dropped 0; count of bases not matched to a gene: 4. CDR3 length: 17 residues. The CDR3 DNA sequence: TGTGCCAGCAGTTATCTAGCGGGGGAATCGAACACCGGGGAGCTGTTTTTT. The encoded protein is CASSYLAGESNTGELFF.